Below are 14 T cell receptor beta chains sequenced from a single sample in a study of vaccination effects on CD4 cells after COVID-19. The culture ran for 9 to 11 days, and then CD4+ T cells were isolated. No antigen is known for these receptors. Libraries were prepared by immunoSEQ multiplex PCR; TCRdb keeps only in-frame clonotypes and omits some of them. The sample lists under 60,000 clones; 50% to 80% were seen once. The sequenced sample was CD4+ T cells from PBMCs cultured without peptide, obtained before COVID-19 vaccination. The receptors originated from a human donor who received a COVID-19 vaccine.

The CDR3: CASSVGGGLDTQYF. The CDR3 DNA reads TGTGCCAGCAGCGTAGGGGGGGGGCTCGATACGCAGTATTTT. The rearrangement joins TRBV9 to TRBJ2-3, with D tentatively TRBD2 (7 bases). V lost 0 bases, J lost 6 bases, and 11 bases lay in between. In germline, CDR1 is SGDLS, CDR2 YYNGEE. CDR3 length: 14 amino acids.

A few counts support this clone. The rearrangement joins TRBV29-1 to TRBJ1-1; no reliable D call. Germline loops: CDR1 SQVTM, CDR2 ANQGSEA. Trimming removed 3 bases from V and 9 bases from J, with 14 bases in between. The CDR3 length is 12 residues. The CDR3 region is CSVDLGTNQAFF. The CDR3 nucleotides read TGCAGCGTTGATCTAGGAACCAACCAAGCTTTCTTT.

This clone was detected only a few times. The CDR3 loop reads CASRPSTGGAFGYTF. CDR3 DNA: TGTGCCAGCAGACCCTCGACAGGGGGCGCGTTTGGCTACACCTTC. V usage is TRBV9 and J usage is TRBJ1-2, with 10 bases lining up with TRBD1. J was trimmed by 7 bases and V by 5 bases; bases with no gene match: 11. The CDR3 spans 15 residues. The germline V gene encodes CDR1 SGDLS and CDR2 YYNGEE.

The rearrangement joins TRBV12-3 or TRBV12-4 to TRBJ1-1, with D possibly matching TRBD1 (6 bases). Between the trimmed V and J ends, which lost 6 bases and 7 bases, there was a span of 15 bases. This CDR3 comprises 13 residues. The chain's CDR3 is CASSTGRAHEAFF. The CDR3 DNA reads as TGTGCCAGCAGCACAGGGCGGGCCCATGAAGCTTTCTTT.

The chain carries TRBV18 and TRBJ2-1, with D possibly matching TRBD2 (5 bases). The CDR3 has 14 amino acids. Trimming removed 6 bases from V and 10 bases from J, with 19 bases in between. Germline V gene lookup returns CDR1 KGHSH and CDR2 LQKENI. CDR3: CASSRSGLGREQFF. DNA for the CDR3: TGTGCCAGCTCGCGTTCTGGACTGGGCCGAGAGCAGTTCTTC.

The chain links TRBV28 to TRBJ2-7, with D perhaps matching TRBD1 (6 bases). V was pared by 6 bases and J by 2 bases, with 20 bases between. Germline-derived CDR1 and CDR2 are MDHEN and SYDVKM. CDR3 length: 16 residues. DNA for the CDR3: TGTGCCAGCAGCCCAAGGGGCAGGGGTGTCCCCTACGAGCAGTACTTC. It codes for CASSPRGRGVPYEQYF.

This chain connects TRBV15 to TRBJ1-6; possibly TRBD1 for D (5 bases). The CDR3 has 13 amino acids. Trimming removed 3 bases from V and 7 bases from J, with 7 bases in between. The germline V gene has CDR1 LNHNV and CDR2 YYDKDF (reference sequence). This chain's CDR3 is CATSSQGNSPLHF. CDR3 DNA: TGTGCCACCAGCAGCCAGGGAAATTCACCCCTCCACTTT.

The rearrangement links TRBV10-3 to TRBJ1-5; no definite D call. Germline CDR1 reads ENHRY; CDR2 reads SYGVKD. CDR3 length: 12 amino acids. With 2 bases removed from V and 5 bases from J, the gap between germline ends came to 4 bases. The CDR3 coding sequence is TGTGCCATCAGTGAGGGGCATCAGCCCCAGCATTTT. Protein sequence: CAISEGHQPQHF.

The V gene is TRBV5-1, the J gene TRBJ1-4, with D perhaps matching TRBD1 (5 bases). The CDR3 is 14 amino acids. In germline, CDR1 is SGHRS, CDR2 YFSETQ. The V end was cut by 4 bases, the J end by 8 bases, with 15 bases between. CDR3 amino acids: CASSTTREGEKLFF. The CDR3, as DNA: TGCGCCAGCAGCACGACCAGGGAGGGAGAAAAACTGTTTTTT.

The J gene is TRBJ1-2, the V gene TRBV2, with D hard to call. V dropped 3 bases and J dropped 4 bases, with 9 bases sitting between them. Germline V lookup: CDR1 SNHLY, CDR2 FYNNEI. CDR3 length: 13 amino acids. Here the CDR3 DNA reads TGTGCCAGCAGTGAGAGTGCCTTCTATGGCTACACCTTC. It encodes CASSESAFYGYTF. Using reference TRBV2 and TRBJ1-2 for the parts outside the CDR3, the full variable domain is EPEVTQTPSHQVTQMGQEVILRCVPISNHLYFYWYRQILGQKVEFLVSFYNNEISEKSEIFDDQFSVERPDGSNFTLKIRSTKLEDSAMYFCASSESAFYGYTFGSGTRLTVV.

This clone was detected a few times. The chain recombines TRBV28 with TRBJ1-5; the D is unclear. The germline CDR1 and CDR2 sequences are MDHEN and SYDVKM. Trimming cost V 5 bases and J 3 bases, with 8 bases left between them. CDR3 length: 13 residues. The CDR3 DNA follows: TGTGCCAGCAGTGACGGGAACAATCAGCCCCAGCATTTT. This codes for CASSDGNNQPQHF.

V gene TRBV11-1 combines with J gene TRBJ1-4; D perhaps matches TRBD1 (5 bases). The CDR3 length is 15 residues. Trimming pared 4 bases from V and 5 bases from J, leaving 14 bases between. CDR1 and CDR2 (germline): SGHAT, FQDESV (reference sequence). CDR3: CASSYRDGWNEKLFF. In nucleotides, the CDR3 is TGTGCCAGCAGCTACCGGGACGGTTGGAATGAAAAACTGTTTTTT.

This clone was found a few times. The gene calls are TRBV13 and TRBJ1-1; D not certain. The CDR3 has 11 amino acids. Germline V lookup: CDR1 PRHDT, CDR2 FYEKMQ (reference sequence). V dropped 0 bases and J dropped 8 bases, with 4 bases sitting between them. The CDR3 DNA is TGTGCCAGCAGCTTAGGGTCGGAAGCTTTCTTT. Its protein is CASSLGSEAFF.

In its sample, this clone was seen a few times. The V gene is TRBV18, the J gene TRBJ2-1; D ambiguous. The ends were cut back, 2 bases at V and 7 bases at J, with 9 bases in the middle. Germline CDR1 KGHSH, CDR2 LQKENI. The CDR3 runs to 13 residues. The CDR3 sequence: CASSPSVENEQFF. DNA of the CDR3: TGTGCCAGCTCACCATCAGTTGAAAATGAGCAGTTCTTC.